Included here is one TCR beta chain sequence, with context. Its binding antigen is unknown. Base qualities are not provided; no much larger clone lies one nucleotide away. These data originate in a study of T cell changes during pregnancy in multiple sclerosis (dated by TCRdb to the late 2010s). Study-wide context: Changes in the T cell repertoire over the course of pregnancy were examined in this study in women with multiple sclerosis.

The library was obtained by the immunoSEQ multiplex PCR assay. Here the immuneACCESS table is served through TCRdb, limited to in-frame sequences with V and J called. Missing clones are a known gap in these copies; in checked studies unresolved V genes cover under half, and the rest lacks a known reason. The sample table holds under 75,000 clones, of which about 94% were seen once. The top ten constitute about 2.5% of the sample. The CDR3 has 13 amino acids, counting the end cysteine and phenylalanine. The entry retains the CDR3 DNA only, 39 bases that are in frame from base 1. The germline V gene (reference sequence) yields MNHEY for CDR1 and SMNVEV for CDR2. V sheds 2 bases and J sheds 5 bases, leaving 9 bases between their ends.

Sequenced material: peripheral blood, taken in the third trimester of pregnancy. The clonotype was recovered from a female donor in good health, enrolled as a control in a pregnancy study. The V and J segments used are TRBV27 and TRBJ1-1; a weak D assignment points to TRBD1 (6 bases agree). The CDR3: CASSLTGKTEAFF. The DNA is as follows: TGTGCCAGCAGTTTAACAGGGAAAACTGAAGCTTTCTTT.